This T cell receptor (beta chain) was recorded in a study of early T cells in non-severe SARS-CoV-2 infection. At the level of the study: Chains stayed unpaired after sequencing of bulk RNA from unsorted whole blood.

The CDR3 runs 16 residues. CDR1 MNHEY and CDR2 SMNVEV come from the germline V gene (reference sequence). The ends lost 6 bases at V and 9 bases at J; junction bases unmatched: 15. Study-level points and caveats: A preference for anti-spike CD8 responses marked VDJdb matching, which missed private and CD4 specificities.

This clonotype was seen ten or more times. Its matching antigen is unknown. Each cDNA molecule carried a unique molecular identifier. MiXCR was run by TCRdb on the 5' RACE reads, yielding one entry per CDR3 protein. The data contain under 50,000 distinct CDR3 sequences, around 6% of them seen just once; the ten biggest clones take up just over 4.5%. The clonotype comes from an adult who was a healthcare worker with PCR-confirmed SARS-CoV-2 infection or an uninfected control (not recorded which). Sequencing used whole blood. V gene TRBV27 combines with J gene TRBJ2-1; 9 bases fit TRBD2. In DNA form, the CDR3 reads TGTGCCAGCAGCTTCCAGGGTTTAGCGGGGGCCCCTGAGCAGTTCTTC. Amino acid sequence: CASSFQGLAGAPEQFF.